This T cell receptor beta chain was sequenced during a study of OX40 agonist ivuxolimab in advanced cancers. At the level of the study: The dose of intravenous ivuxolimab that patients received every 2 weeks ranged from 0.01 to 10 mg/kg. Partial responses were achieved by three patients, of whom one had hepatocellular carcinoma and two had cutaneous melanoma. Study-level results: A proportion of nonresponders additionally exhibited low normalized T-cell clonal expansion.

V shed 6 bases, J shed 5 bases, and the junction held 5 bases outside the gene matches. Germline V gene sequence: CDR1 MNHEY, CDR2 SMNVEV (reference sequence). This CDR3 contains 14 residues. Regarding this clone: Its antigen is unknown.

The protocol was immunoSEQ multiplex PCR, while the TCRdb copy is restricted to in-frame clones and leaves out a portion. The sample carries fewer than 90,000 clones, roughly 87% recorded once. Sequencing was performed on CD4+ or CD8+ T cells sorted from blood, taken in a trial of the OX40 agonist ivuxolimab. The V and J genes are TRBV27 and TRBJ1-2, with TRBD1 identical over 11 bases. The TCR was taken from an adult with an advanced solid tumor such as melanoma, head and neck, liver or kidney cancer. CDR3 bases: TGTGCCAGCAGCAGGGACAGGGGGAGATATGGCTACACCTTC. The encoded protein is CASSRDRGRYGYTF.